The sequence of this T cell receptor (beta chain) was determined in a study of cytomegalovirus exposure and HLA in healthy donors. Comment on this clone: The antigen remains unidentified.

Primers: 60 Vbeta forward and 13 Jbeta reverse. Libraries were prepared by immunoSEQ multiplex PCR; TCRdb keeps only in-frame clonotypes and omits some of them. The sample holds 90,000 to 100,000 clones, 9.4% seen once. V was cut by 3 bases and J by 7 bases, with 12 bases left in between. The germline V gene encodes CDR1 SGHTA and CDR2 FQGTGA. This CDR3 has 13 residues. The study, taken as a whole, reports: What a later analysis reportedly showed was that an Asian-associated ancestry cluster had fewer N-insertions than the roughly 700-donor mean.

Although they were nominally healthy when sampled, donors likely had unrecorded immune exposures. The V gene is TRBV7-3, the J gene TRBJ1-1; possibly TRBD1 for D (5 bases). The sequence derives from a man between 45 and 60 years old in good health and CMV-seropositive. Material: PBMCs. The CDR3 coding sequence is TGTGCCAGCAGCTTGGGGGGGGGAAGTGAAGCTTTCTTT. Translating gives CASSLGGGSEAFF.